This TCR beta chain was retrieved from a study of blood T cells in healthy people across ages. This clonotype was counted a few times. Primers used in a second PCR of about 6 to 11 cycles were a sample-barcoded 5' primer and a J-beta primer mix. TCRdb used MiXCR to reprocess the 5' RACE reads, holding one entry per CDR3 protein. The sample consists of more than 1.4 million distinct CDR3 sequences, approximately 42% of them appearing once. Trimming cost V 7 bases and J 6 bases; bases outside gene matches: 10. CDR1 and CDR2 (germline): SQVTM, ANQGSEA. This CDR3 is built from 13 residues. V usage is TRBV29-1 and J usage is TRBJ2-3; TRBD2 matches at 7 bases. The sequence was obtained from a woman under 30 in good health. Source material: blood. In DNA form, the CDR3 reads TGCAGCGCGAGGTCTAGCGGTAAGGATACGCAGTATTTT. Amino acids: CSARSSGKDTQYF.